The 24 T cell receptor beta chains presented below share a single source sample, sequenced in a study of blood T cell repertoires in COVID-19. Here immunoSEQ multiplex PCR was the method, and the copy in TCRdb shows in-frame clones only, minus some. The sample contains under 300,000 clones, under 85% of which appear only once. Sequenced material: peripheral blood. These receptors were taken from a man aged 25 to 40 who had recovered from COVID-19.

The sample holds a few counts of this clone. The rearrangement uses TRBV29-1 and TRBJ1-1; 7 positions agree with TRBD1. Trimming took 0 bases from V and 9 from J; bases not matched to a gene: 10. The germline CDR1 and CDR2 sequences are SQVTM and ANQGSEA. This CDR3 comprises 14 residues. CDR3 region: CSVEDPGRGYQAFF. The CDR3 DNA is TGCAGCGTTGAAGATCCTGGCAGGGGGTATCAAGCTTTCTTT.

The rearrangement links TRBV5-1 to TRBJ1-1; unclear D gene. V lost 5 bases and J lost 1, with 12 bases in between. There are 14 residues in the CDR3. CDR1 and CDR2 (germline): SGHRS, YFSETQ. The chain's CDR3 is CASSPGPGNTEAFF. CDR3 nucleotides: TGCGCCAGCAGTCCAGGTCCCGGGAACACTGAAGCTTTCTTT.

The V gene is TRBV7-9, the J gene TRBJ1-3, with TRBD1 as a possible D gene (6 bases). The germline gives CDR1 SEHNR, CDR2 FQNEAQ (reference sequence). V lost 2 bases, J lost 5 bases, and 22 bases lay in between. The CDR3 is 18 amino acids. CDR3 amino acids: CASSLSAGGAIYRNTIYF. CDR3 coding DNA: TGTGCCAGCAGCTTATCCGCGGGGGGCGCGATCTATCGAAACACCATATATTTT.

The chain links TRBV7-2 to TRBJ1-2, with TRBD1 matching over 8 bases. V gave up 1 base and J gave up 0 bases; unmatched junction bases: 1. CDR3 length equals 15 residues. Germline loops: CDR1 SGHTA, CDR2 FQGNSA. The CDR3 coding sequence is TGTGCCAGCAGCTTAGGGGACAGGCCTAACTATGGCTACACCTTC. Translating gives CASSLGDRPNYGYTF.

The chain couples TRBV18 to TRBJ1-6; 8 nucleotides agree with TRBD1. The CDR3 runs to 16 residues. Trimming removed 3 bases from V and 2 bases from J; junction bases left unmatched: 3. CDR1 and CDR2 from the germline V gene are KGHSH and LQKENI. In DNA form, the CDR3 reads TGTGCCAGCTCACCTGACAGGGGCGCCTATAATTCACCCCTCCACTTT. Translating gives CASSPDRGAYNSPLHF. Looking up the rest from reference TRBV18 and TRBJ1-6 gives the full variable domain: NAGVMQNPRHLVRRRGQEARLRCSPMKGHSHVYWYRQLPEEGLKFMVYLQKENIIDESGMPKERFSAEFPKEGPSILRIQQVVRGDSAAYFCASSPDRGAYNSPLHFGNGTRLTVT.

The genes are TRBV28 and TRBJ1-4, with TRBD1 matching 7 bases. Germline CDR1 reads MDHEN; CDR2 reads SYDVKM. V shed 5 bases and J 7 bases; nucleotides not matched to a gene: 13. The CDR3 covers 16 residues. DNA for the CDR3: TGTGCCAGCAGTCCTCCTGACAGGGATTGGGGTGAAAAACTGTTTTTT. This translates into CASSPPDRDWGEKLFF.

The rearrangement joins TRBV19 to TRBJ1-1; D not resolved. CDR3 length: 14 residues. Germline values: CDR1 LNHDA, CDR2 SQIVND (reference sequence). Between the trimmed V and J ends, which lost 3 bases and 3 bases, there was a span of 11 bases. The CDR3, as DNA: TGTGCCAGTAGTATGGGCGGGGTGTACACTGAAGCTTTCTTT. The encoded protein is CASSMGGVYTEAFF. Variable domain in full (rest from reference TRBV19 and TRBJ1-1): DGGITQSPKYLFRKEGQNVTLSCEQNLNHDAMYWYRQDPGQGLRLIYYSQIVNDFQKGDIAEGYSVSREKKESFPLTVTSAQKNPTAFYLCASSMGGVYTEAFFGQGTRLTVV.

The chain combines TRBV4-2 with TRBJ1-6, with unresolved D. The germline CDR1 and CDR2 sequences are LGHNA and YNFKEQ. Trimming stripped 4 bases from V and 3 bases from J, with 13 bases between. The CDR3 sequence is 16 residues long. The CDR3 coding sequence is TGTGCCAGCAGCCCCGCTGCGGCGCTCTATAATTCACCCCTCCACTTT. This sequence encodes CASSPAAALYNSPLHF.

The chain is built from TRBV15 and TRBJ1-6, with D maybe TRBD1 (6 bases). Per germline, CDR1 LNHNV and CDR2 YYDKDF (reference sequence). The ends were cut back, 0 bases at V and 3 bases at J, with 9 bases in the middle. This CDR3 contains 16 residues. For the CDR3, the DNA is TGTGCCACCAGCAGAGAATCGACAGGCTATAATTCACCCCTCCACTTT. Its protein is CATSRESTGYNSPLHF.

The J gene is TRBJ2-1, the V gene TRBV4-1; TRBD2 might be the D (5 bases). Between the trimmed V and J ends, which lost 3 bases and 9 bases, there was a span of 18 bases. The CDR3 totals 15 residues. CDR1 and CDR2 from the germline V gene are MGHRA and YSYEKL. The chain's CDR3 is CASSHRDVTRFEQFF. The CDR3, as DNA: TGCGCCAGCAGCCACAGAGACGTTACTAGGTTTGAGCAGTTCTTC.

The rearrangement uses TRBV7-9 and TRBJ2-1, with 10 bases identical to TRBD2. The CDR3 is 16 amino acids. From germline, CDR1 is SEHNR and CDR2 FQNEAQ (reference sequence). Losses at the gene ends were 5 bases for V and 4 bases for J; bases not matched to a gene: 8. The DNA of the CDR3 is TGTGCCAGCAGCCCTAAGGCTAGCGGGGGTTACAATGAGCAGTTCTTC. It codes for CASSPKASGGYNEQFF.

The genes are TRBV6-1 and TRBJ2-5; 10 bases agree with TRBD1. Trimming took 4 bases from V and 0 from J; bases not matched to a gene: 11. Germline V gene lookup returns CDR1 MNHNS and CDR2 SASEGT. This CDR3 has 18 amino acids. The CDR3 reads CASSVGTGASLYQETQYF. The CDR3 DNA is TGTGCCAGCAGTGTAGGGACAGGGGCTTCCCTGTACCAAGAGACCCAGTACTTC.

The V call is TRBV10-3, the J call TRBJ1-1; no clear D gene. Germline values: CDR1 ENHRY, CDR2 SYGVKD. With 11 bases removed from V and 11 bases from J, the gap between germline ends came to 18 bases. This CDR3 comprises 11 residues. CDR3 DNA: TGTGCCGCGGGAGAAACGCATCCGGCTTTCTTT. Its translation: CAAGETHPAFF.

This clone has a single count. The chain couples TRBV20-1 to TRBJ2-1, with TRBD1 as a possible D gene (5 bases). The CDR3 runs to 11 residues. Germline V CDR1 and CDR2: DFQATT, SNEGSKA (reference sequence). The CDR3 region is CRTGTYNEQFF. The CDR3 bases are TGCCGAACAGGTACCTACAATGAGCAGTTCTTC.

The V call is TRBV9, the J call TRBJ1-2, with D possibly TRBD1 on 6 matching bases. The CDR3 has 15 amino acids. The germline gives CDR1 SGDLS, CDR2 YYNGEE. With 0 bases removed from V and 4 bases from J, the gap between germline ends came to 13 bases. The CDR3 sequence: CASSVASDSTYGYTF. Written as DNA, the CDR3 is TGTGCCAGCAGCGTAGCTTCGGACAGCACCTATGGCTACACCTTC.

CDR3 loop: CAWIYQGWNYGYTF. CDR3 sequence (DNA): TGTGCCTGGATTTATCAGGGCTGGAACTATGGCTACACCTTC. The chain combines TRBV30 with TRBJ1-2; D is perhaps TRBD1 (5 bases). The germline gives CDR1 GTSNPN, CDR2 SVGIG (reference sequence). The V gene lost 4 bases and the J gene lost 2 bases, with 14 bases spanning the gap. The CDR3 loop spans 14 amino acids.

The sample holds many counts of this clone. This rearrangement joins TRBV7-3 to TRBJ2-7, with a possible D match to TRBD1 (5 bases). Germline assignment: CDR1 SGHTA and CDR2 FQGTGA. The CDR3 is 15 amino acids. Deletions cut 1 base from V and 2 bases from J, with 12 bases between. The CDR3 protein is CASSLIAGSPYEQYF. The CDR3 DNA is TGTGCCAGCAGCTTAATTGCAGGGTCTCCCTACGAGCAGTACTTC.

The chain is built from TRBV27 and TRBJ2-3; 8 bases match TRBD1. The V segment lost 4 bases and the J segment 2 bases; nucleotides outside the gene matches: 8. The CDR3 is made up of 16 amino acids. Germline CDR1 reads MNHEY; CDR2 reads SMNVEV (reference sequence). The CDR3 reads CASSSPTGVVTDTQYF. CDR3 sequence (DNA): TGTGCCAGCAGTTCGCCGACAGGGGTGGTCACAGATACGCAGTATTTT.

CDR3 coding DNA: TGCGCCAGCAGCTTCCCGGGTTACTATGGCTACACCTTC. It is translated as CASSFPGYYGYTF. V gene TRBV5-1 combines with J gene TRBJ1-2; D is ambiguous. The CDR3 contains 13 residues. Germline V lookup: CDR1 SGHRS, CDR2 YFSETQ. V was cut by 2 bases and J by 3 bases, with 8 bases left in between.

CDR3 DNA sequence: TGTGCCAGCAGCGTAGTAGGGACTAGCGGGGCGAGAGATACGCAGTATTTT. Protein product: CASSVVGTSGARDTQYF. This chain links TRBV5-4 with TRBJ2-3, with 13 bases lining up with TRBD2. The CDR3 is 17 amino acids. After removal of 4 bases from V and 5 bases from J, the junction contained 10 bases not matched to a gene. CDR1 and CDR2 (germline): SGHNT, YYREEE (reference sequence).

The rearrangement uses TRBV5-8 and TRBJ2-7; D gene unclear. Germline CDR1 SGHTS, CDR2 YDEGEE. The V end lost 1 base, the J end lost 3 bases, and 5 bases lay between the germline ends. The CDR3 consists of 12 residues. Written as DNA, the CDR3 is TGTGCCAGCAGCTTGACCTACTACGAGCAGTACTTC. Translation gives CASSLTYYEQYF.

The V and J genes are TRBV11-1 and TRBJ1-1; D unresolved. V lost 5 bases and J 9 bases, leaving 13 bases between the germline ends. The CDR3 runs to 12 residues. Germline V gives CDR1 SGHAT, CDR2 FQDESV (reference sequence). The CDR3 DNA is TGTGCCAGCAGCCCAGGCCACCCCAAAGCTTTCTTT. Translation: CASSPGHPKAFF.

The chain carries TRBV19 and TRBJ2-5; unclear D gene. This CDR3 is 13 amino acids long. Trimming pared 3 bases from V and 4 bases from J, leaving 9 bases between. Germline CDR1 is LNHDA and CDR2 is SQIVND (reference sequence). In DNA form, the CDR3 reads TGTGCCAGTAGTATCGAGAGAAGAGAGACCCAGTACTTC. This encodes CASSIERRETQYF.

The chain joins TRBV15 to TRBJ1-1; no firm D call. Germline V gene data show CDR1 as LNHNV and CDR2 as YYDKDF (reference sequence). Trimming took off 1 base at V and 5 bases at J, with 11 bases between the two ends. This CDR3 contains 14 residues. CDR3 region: CATSRGEIATEAFF. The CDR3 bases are TGTGCCACCAGCAGAGGAGAGATTGCGACTGAAGCTTTCTTT.